A single sample is the source of the 9 T cell receptor beta chains below, sequenced in a study of shared clonotypes between healthy human individuals. The method was immunoSEQ multiplex PCR; TCRdb's version includes in-frame clones alone and lacks a portion of them. The table has 300,000 to 400,000 clones, approximately 79% seen once. The source material was memory CD4+ T cells sorted from blood. Subset indicated: CD45RA-negative fraction. Every receptor here comes from a man aged 25 to 40 in good health.

This clone has only one observation. This chain uses TRBV18 with TRBJ2-3; TRBD1 might be the D (6 bases). Germline V gives CDR1 KGHSH, CDR2 LQKENI. Trimming cost V 3 bases and J 2 bases, with 12 bases left between them. The CDR3 sequence is 15 residues long. The CDR3, as DNA: TGTGCCAGCTCACCGAAATACAGGGCCACAGATACGCAGTATTTT. This gives the protein CASSPKYRATDTQYF.

This clone occurred a few times. The V and J genes are TRBV28 and TRBJ2-4; D is ambiguous. CDR3 length: 15 residues. Trimming took 7 bases from V and 0 from J, leaving 13 bases between them. CDR1 and CDR2 (germline): MDHEN, SYDVKM. CDR3 DNA: TGTGCCAGCACTTCGGCAGACCTAGCCAAAAACATTCAGTACTTC. Translation gives CASTSADLAKNIQYF.

This sequence joins TRBV6-1 and TRBJ2-1; D is possibly TRBD2 (5 bases). The V gene lost 6 bases and the J gene lost 9 bases, with 12 bases spanning the gap. The CDR3 consists of 12 residues. CDR1 and CDR2 (germline): MNHNS, SASEGT. DNA for the CDR3: TGTGCCAGCAGGAGGGAGTTCGGTGAGCAGTTCTTC. Residues: CASRREFGEQFF.

The DNA of the CDR3 is TGTGCCAGCAGTACGACCGTGAACACTGAAGCTTTCTTT. Amino acids: CASSTTVNTEAFF. The chain has TRBV28 and TRBJ1-1; D is ambiguous. The germline gives CDR1 MDHEN, CDR2 SYDVKM. This CDR3 contains 13 residues. V was trimmed by 5 bases and J by 0 bases, leaving 7 bases between them.

The chain has TRBV7-6 and TRBJ2-5, with D possibly matching TRBD2 (6 bases). The length of the CDR3 is 14 residues. The germline CDR1 and CDR2 sequences are SGHVS and FNYEAQ. Trimming stripped 4 bases from V and 5 bases from J, with 14 bases between. CDR3 in DNA: TGTGCCAGCAGCTCCCGACTAGATTTGGAGACCCAGTACTTC. Amino acids: CASSSRLDLETQYF.

Points on this clone: It is unclear where the CDR3 begins or ends on the DNA, so no DNA is shown, and the CDR3 is as TCRdb lists it. The chain employs TRBV5-1 and TRBJ2-7; whether TRBD2, the table's D call, matches the DNA was not checked. CDR1 is SGHRS and CDR2 is YFSETQ in the germline V gene. With termini counted, the CDR3 has 13 amino acids. The chain's CDR3 is CASSSGYYYEQYF.

This clone was picked up a small number of times. The chain recombines TRBV19 with TRBJ2-1, with a possible D match to TRBD2 (5 bases). Germline CDR1 LNHDA, CDR2 SQIVND (reference sequence). The CDR3 sequence is 13 residues long. The ends were cut back, 7 bases at V and 4 bases at J, with 11 bases in the middle. CDR3 nucleotides: TGTGCCAGTACCTCCCGGGGATACAATGAGCAGTTCTTC. Translation: CASTSRGYNEQFF.

This chain joins TRBV2 and TRBJ1-6; TRBD1 is a possible D gene (6 bases). Trimming left V 5 bases short and J 12 bases short, with 23 bases between. CDR1 and CDR2 from the germline V gene are SNHLY and FYNNEI. The CDR3 covers 16 residues. The CDR3 region is CASSPLGGGLIEPLHF. Here the CDR3 DNA reads TGTGCCAGCAGTCCCCTTGGGGGGGGCTTGATTGAACCCCTCCACTTT. Looking up the rest from reference TRBV2 and TRBJ1-6 gives the full variable domain: EPEVTQTPSHQVTQMGQEVILRCVPISNHLYFYWYRQILGQKVEFLVSFYNNEISEKSEIFDDQFSVERPDGSNFTLKIRSTKLEDSAMYFCASSPLGGGLIEPLHFGNGTRLTVT.

The chain has TRBV5-1 and TRBJ2-7, with D possibly matching TRBD1 (5 bases). From germline, CDR1 is SGHRS and CDR2 YFSETQ. Trimming pared 3 bases from V and 5 bases from J, leaving 12 bases between. There are 13 residues in the CDR3. The CDR3 spells CASSSTQGNEQYF. Here the CDR3 DNA reads TGCGCCAGCAGCTCGACCCAGGGAAACGAGCAGTACTTC.